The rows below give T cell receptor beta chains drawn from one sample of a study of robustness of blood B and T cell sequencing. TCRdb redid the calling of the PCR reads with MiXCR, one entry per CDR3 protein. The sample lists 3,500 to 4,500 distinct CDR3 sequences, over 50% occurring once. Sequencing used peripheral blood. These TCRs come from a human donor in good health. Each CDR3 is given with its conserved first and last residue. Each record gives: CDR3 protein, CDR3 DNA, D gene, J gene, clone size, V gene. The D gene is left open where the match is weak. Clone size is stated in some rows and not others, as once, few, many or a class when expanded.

CASSVMTGGRETQYF,TGTGCCAGCAGTGTAATGACAGGGGGCAGAGAGACCCAGTACTTC,TRBD1,TRBJ2-5,once,TRBV6-1
CACDSGGAGQNEQFF,TGTGCCTGTGATAGCGGGGGGGCCGGTCAGAATGAGCAGTTCTTC,TRBD2,TRBJ2-1,.,TRBV10-3
CSVIRTGHEQFF,TGCAGCGTTATACGGACAGGCCATGAGCAGTTCTTC,TRBD1,TRBJ2-1,.,TRBV29-1
CSASENLYSPLHF,TGCAGCGCGTCTGAGAACCTGTATTCACCCCTCCACTTT,.,TRBJ1-6,.,TRBV20-1
CASSEVAVPEAFF,TGTGCCAGCAGTGAGGTCGCAGTCCCTGAAGCTTTCTTT,.,TRBJ1-1,.,TRBV2
CATSDPDRPPGPQHF,TGTGCCACCAGTGATCCGGACAGGCCGCCGGGGCCCCAGCATTTT,TRBD1,TRBJ1-5,.,TRBV24-1
CSVEARRGAGELFF,TGCAGCGTTGAAGCGCGCAGGGGAGCAGGGGAGCTGTTTTTT,.,TRBJ2-2,.,TRBV29-1
CASSESRTGGTYTQYF,TGCGCCAGCAGTGAGTCCCGAACAGGAGGAACATATACGCAGTATTTT,.,TRBJ2-3,.,TRBV10-1
CASSEERGSNEQFF,TGTGCCAGCAGTGAAGAGCGGGGTAGTAATGAGCAGTTCTTC,TRBD2,TRBJ2-1,.,TRBV2
CASSYRVANEKLFF,TGTGCCAGCAGTTACCGGGTGGCTAATGAAAAACTGTTTTTT,.,TRBJ1-4,.,TRBV12-3/TRBV12-4
CSVGRIRQISTEAFF,TGCAGCGTTGGTCGAATCCGACAGATCTCGACTGAAGCTTTCTTT,.,TRBJ1-1,.,TRBV29-1
CSVHGQDTEAFF,TGCAGCGTCCACGGACAGGACACTGAAGCTTTCTTT,TRBD1,TRBJ1-1,.,TRBV29-1
CAGTGKLDTQYF,TGTGCCGGGACAGGGAAATTGGATACGCAGTATTTT,TRBD1,TRBJ2-3,medium-sized,TRBV30
CASSPRDRLSSGNTIYF,TGCGCCAGCAGCCCCCGGGACAGGCTCTCCTCTGGAAACACCATATATTTT,TRBD1,TRBJ1-3,few,TRBV4-1
CASSLRQALYGYTF,TGTGCCAGCAGCTTGCGACAGGCCCTTTATGGCTACACCTTC,.,TRBJ1-2,few,TRBV5-6
CASSLGLLTEAFF,TGCGCCAGCAGCTTGGGACTACTCACTGAAGCTTTCTTT,.,TRBJ1-1,large,TRBV5-1
CASSPGQGVPGANVLTF,TGTGCCAGCAGCCCCGGACAGGGTGTACCTGGGGCCAACGTCCTGACTTTC,TRBD1,TRBJ2-6,.,TRBV7-9
CASSRTGEINQPQHF,TGCGCCAGCAGCAGAACAGGGGAAATCAATCAGCCCCAGCATTTT,TRBD1,TRBJ1-5,.,TRBV5-1
CASSLYPGRATGELFF,TGTGCCAGCAGCTTGTACCCTGGCAGGGCCACCGGGGAGCTGTTTTTT,.,TRBJ2-2,.,TRBV7-2
CASRARDRAYEQYF,TGTGCCAGCAGGGCGAGGGACAGGGCCTACGAGCAGTACTTC,TRBD1,TRBJ2-7,.,TRBV28
CSVAAPAKNIQYF,TGCAGCGTTGCTGCGCCAGCCAAAAACATTCAGTACTTC,.,TRBJ2-4,.,TRBV29-1
CAISDPRNTEAFF,TGTGCCATCAGTGACCCGCGGAACACTGAAGCTTTCTTT,.,TRBJ1-1,few,TRBV10-3
CASLDFVGDTQYF,TGTGCCAGCCTGGACTTTGTCGGCGATACGCAGTATTTT,.,TRBJ2-3,.,TRBV11-1
CAWGSKQGGTEAFF,TGTGCCTGGGGGAGCAAGCAGGGAGGCACTGAAGCTTTCTTT,.,TRBJ1-1,.,TRBV30
CASSLDREYSPLHF,TGTGCCAGCAGCTTGGACAGGGAGTATTCACCCCTCCACTTT,.,TRBJ1-6,large,TRBV5-6
CASSLPSPGHLNTEAFF,TGTGCCAGCAGTTTACCGTCACCTGGACACCTGAACACTGAAGCTTTCTTT,.,TRBJ1-1,few,TRBV6-2/TRBV6-3
CALGRATDTQYF,TGTGCCTTGGGAAGGGCCACAGATACGCAGTATTTT,.,TRBJ2-3,.,TRBV30
CASSEQGIQETQYF,TGTGCCAGCAGTGAGCAGGGGATCCAAGAGACCCAGTACTTC,.,TRBJ2-5,.,TRBV6-1
CASRASGGPPYEQYF,TGTGCCAGCAGGGCTAGCGGGGGGCCTCCGTACGAGCAGTACTTC,TRBD2,TRBJ2-7,.,TRBV2
CASSSGGETDTQYF,TGTGCCAGCAGTTCGGGCGGAGAAACAGATACGCAGTATTTT,.,TRBJ2-3,.,TRBV6-5
CASSIGLAADTQYF,TGCGCCAGCAGCATAGGACTAGCGGCAGATACGCAGTATTTT,TRBD2,TRBJ2-3,.,TRBV5-1
CASSPAATNEKLFF,TGTGCCAGCTCACCGGCAGCCACTAATGAAAAACTGTTTTTT,.,TRBJ1-4,.,TRBV18
CATSRDLGPNSGNTIYF,TGTGCCACCAGCAGAGATTTGGGCCCGAACTCTGGAAACACCATATATTTT,.,TRBJ1-3,.,TRBV15
CAISVDGAGEAFF,TGTGCCATCAGTGTTGACGGGGCGGGGGAAGCTTTCTTT,.,TRBJ1-1,.,TRBV10-3
CAWSGSPSRGDRF,TGTGCCTGGAGTGGAAGTCCCTCGCGGGGGGACCGTTTT,TRBD2,TRBJ2-3,.,TRBV30
CASTDSHSGNTIYF,TGTGCCAGTACGGACAGCCACTCTGGAAACACCATATATTTT,.,TRBJ1-3,.,TRBV12-3/TRBV12-4
CASSLTDFGGTEAFF,TGTGCCAGCAGCTTAACAGACTTCGGCGGCACTGAAGCTTTCTTT,.,TRBJ1-1,few,TRBV7-3
CASSFLPGQAYSGNTIYF,TGTGCCAGCAGCTTCCTACCGGGACAGGCCTACTCTGGAAACACCATATATTTT,TRBD1,TRBJ1-3,few,TRBV7-4
CATSRERVLDTIYF,TGTGCCACCAGCAGAGAACGGGTCCTTGACACCATATATTTT,.,TRBJ1-3,few,TRBV15
CASSYGPGQGHQPQHF,TGTGCCAGCAGTTACGGCCCGGGACAGGGGCATCAGCCCCAGCATTTT,TRBD1,TRBJ1-5,.,TRBV6-2/TRBV6-3
CASSAGNRDTQYF,TGTGCCAGCAGTGCCGGTAATAGAGATACGCAGTATTTT,.,TRBJ2-3,.,TRBV2
CASSKGSADLAYF,TGCGCCAGCAGCAAGGGGTCGGCAGACTTGGCGTACTTC,.,TRBJ2-7,.,TRBV5-1
CASSQGASGNNEQFF,TGTGCCAGCAGCCAAGGGGCTAGCGGGAATAATGAGCAGTTCTTC,TRBD2,TRBJ2-1,.,TRBV3-1
CASSWGTLAKNIQYF,TGTGCCAGCAGCTGGGGTACGCTAGCCAAAAACATTCAGTACTTC,.,TRBJ2-4,.,TRBV7-9
CASRQQGGSDTQYF,TGTGCCAGCAGACAACAGGGTGGGTCAGATACGCAGTATTTT,.,TRBJ2-3,few,TRBV6-6
CASSQAPWVGPSSGNTIYF,TGCGCCAGCAGCCAAGCCCCCTGGGTGGGGCCATCCTCTGGAAACACCATATATTTT,.,TRBJ1-3,few,TRBV4-1
CSARDPQGSHEQYF,TGCAGTGCTAGAGATCCCCAGGGGTCGCACGAGCAGTACTTC,.,TRBJ2-7,.,TRBV20-1
CASSKGQGSYEQYF,TGTGCCAGTAGTAAGGGACAGGGATCCTACGAGCAGTACTTC,TRBD1,TRBJ2-7,few,TRBV19
CAWSAGTGHEQYF,TGTGCCTGGAGTGCCGGGACAGGGCACGAGCAGTACTTC,TRBD1,TRBJ2-7,.,TRBV30
CASSPGQAPNQPQHF,TGCGCCAGCAGCCCCGGACAGGCACCCAATCAGCCCCAGCATTTT,TRBD1,TRBJ1-5,.,TRBV5-1
CSAPKGTGTGELFF,TGCAGCGCCCCTAAGGGGACAGGCACCGGGGAGCTGTTTTTT,TRBD1,TRBJ2-2,.,TRBV29-1
CASSLRGGSLLTDTQYF,TGCGCCAGCAGCTTAAGGGGGGGCAGCCTACTCACAGATACGCAGTATTTT,.,TRBJ2-3,.,TRBV5-1
CASSKDRGNEQYF,TGTGCCAGCAGCAAGGACAGGGGAAACGAGCAGTACTTC,TRBD1,TRBJ2-7,.,TRBV11-2
CASSLDENTEAFF,TGTGCCAGCAGTTTAGATGAAAACACTGAAGCTTTCTTT,.,TRBJ1-1,.,TRBV12-3/TRBV12-4